The 4 T cell receptor beta chains below come from one sample, sequenced in a study of cytomegalovirus exposure and HLA in healthy donors. The table came from immunoSEQ multiplex PCR; TCRdb's copy has only in-frame clones and leaves some out. Of roughly 45,000 clones in the sample, about 93% were seen once. Source material: PBMCs. These receptors originate from a young woman in good health and CMV-seropositive.

Note on this clone: Additional DNA sequences in this sample encode the identical CDR3. The J gene is TRBJ2-1, the V gene TRBV27; 11 bases are a match to TRBD2. This CDR3 has 15 amino acids. Losses at the gene ends were 6 bases for V and 3 bases for J; bases not matched to a gene: 4. Per the germline V gene, CDR1 is MNHEY and CDR2 is SMNVEV (reference sequence). The CDR3 reads CASSLGTSGYNEQFF. CDR3 coding DNA: TGTGCCAGCAGCCTCGGGACTAGCGGCTACAATGAGCAGTTCTTC.

This chain connects TRBV5-1 to TRBJ2-1; TRBD1 matches at 8 bases. The CDR3 loop spans 16 amino acids. Germline CDR1 SGHRS, CDR2 YFSETQ. V shed 4 bases, J shed 3 bases, and the junction held 9 bases outside the gene matches. The CDR3 sequence: CASSPAGGQGYNEQFF. The CDR3 DNA sequence: TGCGCCAGCAGCCCGGCCGGTGGACAGGGCTACAATGAGCAGTTCTTC. Full variable domain (remainder filled in from reference TRBV5-1 and TRBJ2-1): KAGVTQTPRYLIKTRGQQVTLSCSPISGHRSVSWYQQTPGQGLQFLFEYFSETQRNKGNFPGRFSGRQFSNSRSEMNVSTLELGDSALYLCASSPAGGQGYNEQFFGPGTRLTVL.

The V gene is TRBV19, the J gene TRBJ2-6; 7 bases align to TRBD1. This CDR3 region has 16 residues. Unmatched junction bases numbered 5, after V lost 4 bases and J lost 2 bases. CDR1 LNHDA and CDR2 SQIVND come from the germline V gene (reference sequence). CDR3 nucleotides: TGTGCCAGTAGTACCCCAACAGGGGCTGGGGCCAACGTCCTGACTTTC. Translating it yields CASSTPTGAGANVLTF.

V gene TRBV27 combines with J gene TRBJ1-1, with D possibly matching TRBD1 (5 bases). CDR1 and CDR2 (germline): MNHEY, SMNVEV (reference sequence). The CDR3 spans 14 residues. V lost 3 bases and J lost 0, with 8 bases in between. CDR3 protein: CASSLTAMNTEAFF. CDR3 DNA: TGTGCCAGCAGTTTGACAGCAATGAACACTGAAGCTTTCTTT.